The subject of this entry is one TCR beta chain. This specimen belongs to a study of blood T cell repertoires in COVID-19. On the study more broadly: The United States, Italy and Spain were the sources of the acute and convalescent COVID-19 samples. PBMCs, B-cell-depleted T cells, or T cells provided the cDNA or gDNA that made up the material.

The CDR3 has 14 amino acids. Germline V gene lookup returns CDR1 MNHEY and CDR2 SVGAGI. V dropped 0 bases and J dropped 8 bases, with 13 bases sitting between them. Per the original methods: Amplification with reference gene primers provided the estimates of nucleated cell counts. Profiled with immunoSEQ multiplex PCR; TCRdb holds only in-frame clones, not every one. V and J calls and clone size follow that table, whereas D and trimming were derived from the DNA. This table holds some 220,000 clones, under 90% found once. V gene TRBV6-5 combines with J gene TRBJ1-1, with no clear D. Sequenced: peripheral blood. The origin of this receptor is a woman older than 75 with active or convalescent COVID-19. The DNA for the CDR3 is TGTGCCAGCAGTTACTCTCCGGGGAAGCCCGAAGCTTTCTTT. Translated: CASSYSPGKPEAFF.